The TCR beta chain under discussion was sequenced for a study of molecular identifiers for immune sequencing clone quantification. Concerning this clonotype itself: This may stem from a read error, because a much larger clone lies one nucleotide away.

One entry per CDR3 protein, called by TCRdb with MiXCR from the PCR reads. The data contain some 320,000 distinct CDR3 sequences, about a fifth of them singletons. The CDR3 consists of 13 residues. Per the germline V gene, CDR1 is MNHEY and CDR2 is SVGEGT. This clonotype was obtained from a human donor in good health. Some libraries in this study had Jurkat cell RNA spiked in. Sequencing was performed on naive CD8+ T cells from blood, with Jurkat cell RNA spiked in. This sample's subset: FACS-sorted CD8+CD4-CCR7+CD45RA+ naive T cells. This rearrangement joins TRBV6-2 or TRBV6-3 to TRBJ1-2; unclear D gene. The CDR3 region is CASSYRQTYGYAF. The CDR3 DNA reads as TGTGCCAGCAGTTACCGACAAACCTATGGCTACGCCTTC.